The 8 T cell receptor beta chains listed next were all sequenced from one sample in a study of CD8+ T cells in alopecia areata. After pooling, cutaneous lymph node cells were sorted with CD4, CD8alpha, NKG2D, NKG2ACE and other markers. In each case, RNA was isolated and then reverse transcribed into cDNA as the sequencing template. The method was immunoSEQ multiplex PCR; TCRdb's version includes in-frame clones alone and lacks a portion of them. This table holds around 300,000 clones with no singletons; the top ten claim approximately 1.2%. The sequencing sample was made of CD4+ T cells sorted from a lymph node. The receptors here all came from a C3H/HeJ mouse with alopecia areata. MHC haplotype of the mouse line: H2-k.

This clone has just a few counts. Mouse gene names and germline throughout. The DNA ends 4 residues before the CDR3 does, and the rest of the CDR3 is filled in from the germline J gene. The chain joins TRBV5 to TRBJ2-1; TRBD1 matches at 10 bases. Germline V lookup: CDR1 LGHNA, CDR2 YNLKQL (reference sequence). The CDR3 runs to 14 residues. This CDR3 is CASSPGQGRAEQFF. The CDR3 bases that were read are TGTGCCAGCAGCCCGGGACAGGGGAGGGCT.

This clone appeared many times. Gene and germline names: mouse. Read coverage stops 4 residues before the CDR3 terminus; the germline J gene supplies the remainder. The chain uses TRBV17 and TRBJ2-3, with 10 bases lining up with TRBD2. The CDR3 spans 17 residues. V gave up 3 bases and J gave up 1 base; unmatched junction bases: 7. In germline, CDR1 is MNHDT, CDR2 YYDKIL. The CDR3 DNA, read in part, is TGTGCTAGCAGTAGGGGCCTGGGGGGGCGCGGTGCAGAA. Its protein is CASSRGLGGRGAE. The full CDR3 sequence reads CASSRGLGGRGAETLYF.

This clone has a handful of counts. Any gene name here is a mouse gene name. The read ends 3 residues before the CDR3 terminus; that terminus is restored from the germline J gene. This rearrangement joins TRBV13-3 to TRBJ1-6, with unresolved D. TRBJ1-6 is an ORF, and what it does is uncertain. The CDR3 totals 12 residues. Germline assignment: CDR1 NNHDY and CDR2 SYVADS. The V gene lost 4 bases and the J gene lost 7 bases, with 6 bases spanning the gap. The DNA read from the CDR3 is TGTGCCAGCAGTCTAACAAATTCGCCC. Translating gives CASSLTNSP. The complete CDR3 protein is CASSLTNSPLYF.

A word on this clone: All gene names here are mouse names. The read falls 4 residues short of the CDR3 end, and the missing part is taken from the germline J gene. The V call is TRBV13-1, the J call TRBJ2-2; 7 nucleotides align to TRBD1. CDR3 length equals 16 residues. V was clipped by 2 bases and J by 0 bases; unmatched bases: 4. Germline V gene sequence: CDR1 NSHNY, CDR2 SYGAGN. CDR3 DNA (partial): TGTGCCAGCAGTGAAGGGACAGATTCAAACACCGGG. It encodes CASSEGTDSNTG. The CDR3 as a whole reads CASSEGTDSNTGQLYF.

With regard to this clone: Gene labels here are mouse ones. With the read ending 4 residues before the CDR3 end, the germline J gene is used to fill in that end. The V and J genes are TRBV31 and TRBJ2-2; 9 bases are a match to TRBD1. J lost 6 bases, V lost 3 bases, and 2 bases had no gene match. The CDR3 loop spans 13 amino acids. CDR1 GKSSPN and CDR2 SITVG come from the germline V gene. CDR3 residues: CAWRGQGAGQLYF. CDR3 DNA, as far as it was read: TGTGCCTGGAGGGGACAGGGAGCCGGG. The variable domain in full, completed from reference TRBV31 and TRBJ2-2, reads AQTIHQWPVAEIKAVGSPLSLGCTIKGKSSPNLYWYWQATGGTLQQLFYSITVGQVESVVQLNLSASRPKDDQFILSTEKLLLSHSGFYLCAWRGQGAGQLYFGEGSKLTVL.

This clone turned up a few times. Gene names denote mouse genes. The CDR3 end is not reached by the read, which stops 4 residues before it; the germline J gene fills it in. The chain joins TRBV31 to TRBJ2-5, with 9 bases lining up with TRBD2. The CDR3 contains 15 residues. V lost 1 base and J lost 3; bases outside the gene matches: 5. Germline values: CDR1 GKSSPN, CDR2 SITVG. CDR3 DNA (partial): TGTGCCTGGAGTCACCTCGGGACTGGGCAAGAC. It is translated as CAWSHLGTGQD. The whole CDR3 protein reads CAWSHLGTGQDTQYF.

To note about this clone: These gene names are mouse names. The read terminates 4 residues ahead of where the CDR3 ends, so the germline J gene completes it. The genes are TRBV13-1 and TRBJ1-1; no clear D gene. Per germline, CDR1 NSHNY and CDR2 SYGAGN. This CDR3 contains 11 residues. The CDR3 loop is CASKDTTEVFF. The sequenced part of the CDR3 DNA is TGTGCCAGCAAAGACACAACA.

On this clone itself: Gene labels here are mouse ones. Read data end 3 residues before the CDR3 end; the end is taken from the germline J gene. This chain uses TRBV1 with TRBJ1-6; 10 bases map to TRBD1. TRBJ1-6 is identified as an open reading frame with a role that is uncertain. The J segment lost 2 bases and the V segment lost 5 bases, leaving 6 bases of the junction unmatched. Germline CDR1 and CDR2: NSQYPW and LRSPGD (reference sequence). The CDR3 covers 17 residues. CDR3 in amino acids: CTCSPTGGAPYNSPLYF. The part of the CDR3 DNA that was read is TGCACCTGCAGTCCGACAGGGGGCGCTCCCTATAATTCGCCC.